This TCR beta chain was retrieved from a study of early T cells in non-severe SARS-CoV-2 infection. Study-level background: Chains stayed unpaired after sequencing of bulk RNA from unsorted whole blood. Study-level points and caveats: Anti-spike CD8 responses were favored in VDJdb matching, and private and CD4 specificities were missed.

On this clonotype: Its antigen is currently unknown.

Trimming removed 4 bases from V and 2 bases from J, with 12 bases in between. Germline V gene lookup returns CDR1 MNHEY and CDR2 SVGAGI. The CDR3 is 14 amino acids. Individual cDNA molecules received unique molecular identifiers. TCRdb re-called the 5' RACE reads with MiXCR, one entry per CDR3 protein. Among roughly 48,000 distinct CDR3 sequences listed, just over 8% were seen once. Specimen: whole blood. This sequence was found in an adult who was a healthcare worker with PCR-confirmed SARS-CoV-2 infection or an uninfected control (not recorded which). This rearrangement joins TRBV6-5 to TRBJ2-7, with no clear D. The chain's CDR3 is CASSLAQFAYEQYF. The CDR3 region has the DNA TGTGCCAGCAGTTTAGCACAGTTCGCCTACGAGCAGTACTTC.